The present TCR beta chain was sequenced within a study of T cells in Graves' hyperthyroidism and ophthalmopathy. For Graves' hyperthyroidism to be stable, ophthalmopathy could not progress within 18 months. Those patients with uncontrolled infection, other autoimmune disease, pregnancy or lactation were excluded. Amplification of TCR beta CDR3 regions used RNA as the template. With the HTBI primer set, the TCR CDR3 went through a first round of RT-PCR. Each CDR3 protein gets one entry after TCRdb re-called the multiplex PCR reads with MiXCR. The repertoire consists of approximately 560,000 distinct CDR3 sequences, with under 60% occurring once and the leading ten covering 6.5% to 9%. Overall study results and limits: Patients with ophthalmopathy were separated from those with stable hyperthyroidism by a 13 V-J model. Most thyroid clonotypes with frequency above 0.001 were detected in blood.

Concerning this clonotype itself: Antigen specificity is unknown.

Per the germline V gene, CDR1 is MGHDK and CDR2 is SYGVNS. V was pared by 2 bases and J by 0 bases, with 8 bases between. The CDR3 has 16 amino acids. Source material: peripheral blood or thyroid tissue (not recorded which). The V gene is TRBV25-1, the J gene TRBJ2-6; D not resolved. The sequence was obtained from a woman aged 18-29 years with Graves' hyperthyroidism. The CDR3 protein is CASSEGPISGANVLTF. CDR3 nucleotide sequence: TGTGCCAGCAGTGAAGGTCCGATCTCTGGGGCCAACGTCCTGACTTTC.